Listed below are T cell receptor beta chains from one sample, sequenced in a study of blood T cell repertoires in COVID-19. The method was immunoSEQ multiplex PCR; TCRdb's version includes in-frame clones alone and lacks a portion of them. The sample carries 200,000 to 250,000 clones, 84% recorded once. The specimen was PBMCs or T cells enriched from blood (not recorded which). These receptors all come from a man aged 60-69 years who had recovered from COVID-19. The CDR3 runs from the conserved cysteine through the conserved F or W. D genes are given only for firm matches. Some rows have no size entry. The others give once, few or many, or a class for an expanded clone.

>TRBV5-1|TRBD1|TRBJ1-2|-
TGCGCCAGCAGCCCGGGGACAGGGTCTGGCTACACCTTC
CASSPGTGSGYTF
>TRBV2|-|TRBJ2-1|-
TGTGCCAGCAGTCTCAGGGGAAGAGGGGACAATGAGCAGTTCTTC
CASSLRGRGDNEQFF
>TRBV18|-|TRBJ1-5|-
TGTGCCAGCTCACCGGTACCGACAGTTCAGCCCCAGCATTTT
CASSPVPTVQPQHF
>TRBV18|-|TRBJ1-2|-
TGTGCCAGCTCACCACTCACAAGTAACTATGGCTACACCTTC
CASSPLTSNYGYTF
>TRBV5-1|TRBD1|TRBJ1-1|few
TGCGCCAGCAGCTTTTACCGGGACAGGGAATCTGAAGCTTTCTTT
CASSFYRDRESEAFF
>TRBV5-6|TRBD1|TRBJ2-5|-
TGTGCCAGCAGCTTGACAGGGGGCGATCAAGAGACCCAGTACTTC
CASSLTGGDQETQYF
>TRBV2|-|TRBJ2-7|-
TGTGCCAGCCGCAATGTTCCGGGCGAGCAGTACTTC
CASRNVPGEQYF
>TRBV7-2|-|TRBJ1-1|-
TGTGCCAGCAGCTTAAGGTCAGGGGTGGCTTTCTTT
CASSLRSGVAFF
>TRBV7-2|TRBD2|TRBJ2-3|-
TGTGCCAGCAGCTTGGCGGGGGAGAGCACAGATACGCAGTATTTT
CASSLAGESTDTQYF
>TRBV28|TRBD1|TRBJ1-2|few
TGTGCCAGCAGCACAGGGGGGGCTACCTATGGCTACACCTTC
CASSTGGATYGYTF
>TRBV11-2|TRBD2|TRBJ2-1|-
TGTGCCAGCAGCTCAGGCCCGGGACTAGCGGCTTACAATGAGCAGTTCTTC
CASSSGPGLAAYNEQFF
>TRBV3-1/TRBV3-2|TRBD1|TRBJ2-1|-
TGTGCCAGCAGCTTCGGACAGGGGTCCAATGAGCAGTTCTTC
CASSFGQGSNEQFF
>TRBV15|TRBD1|TRBJ1-2|-
TGTGCCACCAGCCTACAGGGGTACTATGGCTACACCTTC
CATSLQGYYGYTF
>TRBV5-4|-|TRBJ1-6|-
TGTGCCAGCAGCCCCCAGGAGGGTAGGAATTCACCCCTCCACTTT
CASSPQEGRNSPLHF
>TRBV18|-|TRBJ1-2|-
TGTGCCAGCTCACCCGAGACAGAAAACTATGGCTACACCTTC
CASSPETENYGYTF
>TRBV19|-|TRBJ2-4|-
TGTGCCAGTAGTATGGCGGAAGGACAGACACTAGCCAAAAACATTCAGTACTTC
CASSMAEGQTLAKNIQYF
>TRBV7-8|-|TRBJ1-2|-
TGTGCCAGCAGCTTAGCGCAGGGGAACTATGGCTACACCTTC
CASSLAQGNYGYTF
>TRBV7-9|-|TRBJ2-1|once
TGTGCCAGCAGCTTAGGCCAGGATTTTGCTGAGCAGTTCTTC
CASSLGQDFAEQFF
>TRBV18|-|TRBJ1-2|-
TGTGCCAGCTCACCTCTGAAACAGAAGGATCTTGGTGGCTACACCTTC
CASSPLKQKDLGGYTF
>TRBV30|-|TRBJ1-2|-
TGTGCCTGGAGTCTCCCCGGGGTCTATGGCTACACCTTC
CAWSLPGVYGYTF